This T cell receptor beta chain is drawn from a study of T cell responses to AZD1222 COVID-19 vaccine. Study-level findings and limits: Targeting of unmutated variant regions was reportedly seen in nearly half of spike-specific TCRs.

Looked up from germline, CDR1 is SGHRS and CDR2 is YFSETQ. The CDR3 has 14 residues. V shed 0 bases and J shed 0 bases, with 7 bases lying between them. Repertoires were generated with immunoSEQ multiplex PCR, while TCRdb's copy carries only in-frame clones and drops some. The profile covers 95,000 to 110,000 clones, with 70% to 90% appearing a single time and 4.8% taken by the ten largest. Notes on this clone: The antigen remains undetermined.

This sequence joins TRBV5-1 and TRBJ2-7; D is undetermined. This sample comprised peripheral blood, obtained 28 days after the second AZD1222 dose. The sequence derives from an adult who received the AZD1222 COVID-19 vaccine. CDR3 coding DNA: TGCGCCAGCAGCTTGGCCTTACGCTCCTACGAGCAGTACTTC. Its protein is CASSLALRSYEQYF.